This is a list of T cell receptor beta chains from one sample in a study of blood T cell repertoires in COVID-19. Measured with immunoSEQ multiplex PCR; TCRdb has only the in-frame clones, and not every one. Here the sample spans a few hundred thousand clones, around 84% being singletons. Sequencing was carried out using PBMCs or T cells enriched from blood (not recorded which). The origin of the receptors is a man aged 25-40 years with acute COVID-19. Each CDR3 is given with its conserved first and last residue. A D gene is named only where the DNA matches it firmly. Some rows have no size entry. The others give once, few or many, or a class for an expanded clone.

>TRBV14|NA|few|TRBJ1-2
TGTGCCAGCAGCCCCGGGACGGGAGCCTATGGCTACACCTTC
CASSPGTGAYGYTF
>TRBV6-5|NA|NA|TRBJ2-5
TGTGCCAGCAGTCCCTTCGGGAGCCAAGAGACCCAGTACTTC
CASSPFGSQETQYF
>TRBV3-1/TRBV3-2|TRBD1|NA|TRBJ2-1
TGTGCCAGCAGCCGTTGGACAGGCGACAATGAGCAGTTCTTC
CASSRWTGDNEQFF
>TRBV4-3|NA|NA|TRBJ1-1
TGCGCCAGCAGCCAAGATAGGCAGGGGATCCCCGAAGCTTTCTTT
CASSQDRQGIPEAFF
>TRBV3-1/TRBV3-2|NA|NA|TRBJ1-1
TGTGCCAGCAGCCTCGGGGTTGGGGATAGCCCTGAAGCTTTCTTT
CASSLGVGDSPEAFF
>TRBV4-3|TRBD2|NA|TRBJ2-5
TGCGCCAGCAGCCAAACCGTCTCCGGGACTAGCGGGAGAAAGACCCAGTACTTC
CASSQTVSGTSGRKTQYF
>TRBV9|TRBD2|NA|TRBJ2-2
TGTGCCAGCAGCGCCATACTAGCGGGGGGAGGGGAGCTGTTTTTT
CASSAILAGGGELFF
>TRBV6-5|TRBD1|NA|TRBJ1-5
TGTGCCAGCAGATGGACAGGAGATAGCAATCAGCCCCAGCATTTT
CASRWTGDSNQPQHF
>TRBV7-2|TRBD1|NA|TRBJ1-4
TGTGCCAGCAGGGCTGACAGGGCGACTAATGAAAAACTGTTTTTT
CASRADRATNEKLFF
>TRBV19|TRBD1|NA|TRBJ1-1
TGTGCCAGTAGTATAACAGGGGGAGGTATAACTGAAGCTTTCTTT
CASSITGGGITEAFF
>TRBV7-9|NA|NA|TRBJ1-1
TGTGCCAGCAGCTTAGTTGGAGTGAACACTGAAGCTTTCTTT
CASSLVGVNTEAFF
>TRBV15|NA|NA|TRBJ2-1
TGTGCCACCAGCAGAGATCCTAAGACTAGAGGGAATGAGCAGTTCTTC
CATSRDPKTRGNEQFF
>TRBV6-5|NA|NA|TRBJ1-5
TGTGCCAGCAGTAATCCAAATCAGCCCCAGCATTTT
CASSNPNQPQHF
>TRBV29-1|NA|NA|TRBJ1-1
TGCAGCGTTGTATCAGGGAACACTGAAGCTTTCTTT
CSVVSGNTEAFF
>TRBV2|TRBD2|NA|TRBJ2-5
TGTGCCAGCAGTGTTAGCGGGGGACGGGAGACCCAGTACTTC
CASSVSGGRETQYF
>TRBV6-1|TRBD2|NA|TRBJ2-1
TGTGCCAGCAGTGAAGGTCTAGCGGGAGTTGAGCAGTTCTTC
CASSEGLAGVEQFF
>TRBV6-5|NA|NA|TRBJ1-4
TGTGCCAGCAGTCGAGAACCACGCGGTGAAAAACTGTTTTTT
CASSREPRGEKLFF
>TRBV28|NA|NA|TRBJ2-4
TGTGCCAGCAGTCAGCGGTTACTAGCCAAAAACATTCAGTACTTC
CASSQRLLAKNIQYF
>TRBV7-9|TRBD2|NA|TRBJ2-1
TGTGCCAGCAACTCGGGACTAGCGGGTAATGAGCAGTTCTTC
CASNSGLAGNEQFF
>TRBV4-2|NA|NA|TRBJ2-1
TGTGCCAGCAGCCATGGACAAATAGACAATGAGCAGTTCTTC
CASSHGQIDNEQFF
>TRBV3-1/TRBV3-2|TRBD1|NA|TRBJ1-5
TGTGCCAGCAGCCAGACCTATCCGGGACAGGGTTTCGATCAGCCCCAGCATTTT
CASSQTYPGQGFDQPQHF
>TRBV5-5|NA|NA|TRBJ2-1
TGTGCCAGCAGCTTTACAGGGAATGGTGAGCAGTTCTTC
CASSFTGNGEQFF
>TRBV6-5|TRBD1|few|TRBJ1-6
TGTGCCAGCAGCGCACTTACAGGGGGTAATTCACCCCTCCACTTT
CASSALTGGNSPLHF
>TRBV7-8|TRBD2|NA|TRBJ2-3
TGTGCCAGCAGCTTGGGACTAGCGGGAGAAAGCACAGATACGCAGTATTTT
CASSLGLAGESTDTQYF
>TRBV4-2|TRBD2|large|TRBJ2-1
TGTGCCAGCAGCCAAGATCCGGGAGGGGGAGGCAATGAGCAGTTCTTC
CASSQDPGGGGNEQFF
>TRBV6-2/TRBV6-3|NA|NA|TRBJ2-1
TGTGCCAGCAGCCCCGGGACTCTTACCTACAATGAGCAGTTCTTC
CASSPGTLTYNEQFF
>TRBV7-8|NA|NA|TRBJ1-1
TGTGCCAGCAGCTTATCTTGGGGGGGGACTGAAGCTTTCTTT
CASSLSWGGTEAFF
>TRBV7-2|NA|NA|TRBJ1-1
TGTGCCAGCAGCTCCAGGGCTGTGAACACTGAAGCTTTCTTT
CASSSRAVNTEAFF
>TRBV18|NA|NA|TRBJ2-5
TGTGCCAGCTCACCAAATTCAGGAGAGACCCAGTACTTC
CASSPNSGETQYF
>TRBV21-1|NA|few|TRBJ1-5
TGTGCCAGCAACAAGGGGGGTCAGCCCCAGCATTTT
CASNKGGQPQHF
>TRBV19|NA|NA|TRBJ2-1
TGTGCCAGTAGTTTGGGGCACAATGAGCAGTTCTTC
CASSLGHNEQFF
>TRBV3-1/TRBV3-2|NA|NA|TRBJ2-3
TGTGCCAGCAGCCAAGGGAGCGGAAGCACAGATACGCAGTATTTT
CASSQGSGSTDTQYF
>TRBV28|TRBD2|NA|TRBJ2-1
TGTGCCGGTTCAACTAGCGGGAGAGGCTATGAGCAGTTCTTC
CAGSTSGRGYEQFF
>TRBV18|NA|once|TRBJ2-5
TGTGCCAGCTCACCGGGGCTCCAAGAGACCCAGTACTTC
CASSPGLQETQYF
>TRBV7-9|NA|NA|TRBJ1-2
TGTGCCAGCAGCTATAGTCCGGGGAATGGTGGCTACACCTTC
CASSYSPGNGGYTF
>TRBV28|TRBD1|NA|TRBJ1-4
TGTGCCAGTAGGGACAGCTTTAATGAAAAACTGTTTTTT
CASRDSFNEKLFF
>TRBV6-5|NA|NA|TRBJ2-2
TGTGCCAGCAGTTATAGGGACATCACCGGGGAGCTGTTTTTT
CASSYRDITGELFF
>TRBV6-5|TRBD1|NA|TRBJ1-2
TGTGCCAGCAGAGCTGGGACAGGGGATGACTATGGCTACACCTTC
CASRAGTGDDYGYTF
>TRBV5-5|NA|NA|TRBJ1-3
TGTGCCAGCAGCCCCAGGGTATCGGGAGACACCATATATTTT
CASSPRVSGDTIYF
>TRBV25-1|NA|NA|TRBJ1-1
TGTGCCAGCAGTGAATCTACCCGGGGTGAAGCTTTCTTT
CASSESTRGEAFF